The next 21 T cell receptor beta chains were all read from a single sample in a study of T cells in tuberculosis. Produced via immunoSEQ multiplex PCR; TCRdb's table is partial and in-frame only. The sample has 30,000 or so clones, 92% seen once. As to time point: new active TB diagnosis, blood taken before or within 7 days of starting treatment. Specimen: PBMCs, collected at tuberculosis diagnosis. Receptor source: an adult with tuberculosis. Some clones in this sample may be carry-over from other donors' samples.

The CDR3: CASSIDPWGRSNQPQHF. The CDR3 DNA reads as TGTGCCAGTAGTATAGATCCGTGGGGGCGGAGCAATCAGCCCCAGCATTTT. The rearrangement links TRBV19 to TRBJ1-5, with a weak D call TRBD1 (6 bases). Germline V gives CDR1 LNHDA, CDR2 SQIVND (reference sequence). The V end lost 0 bases, the J end lost 1 base, and 13 bases lay between the germline ends. CDR3 length equals 17 residues.

In its sample, this clone was seen once. The rearrangement uses TRBV6-1 and TRBJ1-6; tentative D call: TRBD1 (5 bases). The CDR3 contains 17 residues. CDR1 MNHNS and CDR2 SASEGT come from the germline V gene. Trimming stripped 4 bases from V and 2 bases from J, with 15 bases between. CDR3 residues: CASSASGFGAYNSPLHF. The CDR3 region has the DNA TGTGCCAGCAGTGCGTCAGGGTTTGGGGCCTATAATTCACCCCTCCACTTT.

The chain is built from TRBV7-8 and TRBJ1-2; TRBD1 might be the D (6 bases). This CDR3 region has 16 residues. Germline V lookup: CDR1 SGHVS, CDR2 FQNEAQ. With 7 bases removed from V and 6 bases from J, the gap between germline ends came to 24 bases. CDR3 region: CASTPLGTGRFDGYTF. The CDR3 region has the DNA TGTGCCAGCACCCCTTTAGGTACAGGGAGATTCGATGGCTACACCTTC.

This sequence joins TRBV23-1 and TRBJ1-2, with 7 bases matching TRBD1. TRBV23-1 is an ORF for which the function is uncertain. CDR3 length: 11 residues. With 5 bases clipped from V and 7 bases from J, the junction kept 1 base outside the gene matches. The CDR3 region is CASSDRAGYTF. The CDR3 DNA reads TGCGCCAGCAGTGACAGGGCTGGCTACACCTTC.

The chain employs TRBV30 and TRBJ2-1; D is unclear. Germline V gene data show CDR1 as GTSNPN and CDR2 as SVGIG (reference sequence). V gave up 0 bases and J gave up 6 bases, with 12 bases separating them. The CDR3 totals 14 residues. CDR3 bases: TGTGCCTGGAGTGTAATGAGTTCCCGCAATGAGCAGTTCTTC. It codes for CAWSVMSSRNEQFF.

This clone was seen just once. The chain employs TRBV6-6 and TRBJ1-5; weak D call: TRBD1 (6 bases). Germline V gene data show CDR1 as MNHNY and CDR2 as SVGAGI (reference sequence). This CDR3 is 16 amino acids long. Trimming cost V 6 bases and J 3 bases, with 18 bases left between them. CDR3: CASSPAVGGVNQPQHF. CDR3 sequence (DNA): TGTGCCAGCAGCCCCGCCGTAGGGGGAGTCAATCAGCCCCAGCATTTT.

The chain carries TRBV29-1 and TRBJ1-2, with D possibly being TRBD1 (5 bases). The CDR3 extends over 13 amino acids. Trimming took off 7 bases at V and 4 bases at J, with 16 bases between the two ends. Germline V CDR1 and CDR2: SQVTM, ANQGSEA. The CDR3: CSDWGGYGYGYTF. The CDR3 bases are TGCAGCGATTGGGGGGGTTATGGCTATGGCTACACCTTC.

Written as DNA, the CDR3 is TGTGCCAGCAGCCCAACCCAGGGTGGCTACACCTTC. Encoded protein: CASSPTQGGYTF. This rearrangement joins TRBV27 to TRBJ1-2; perhaps TRBD1 as D (5 bases). Trimming removed 6 bases at V and 7 bases at J, with 12 bases between. This CDR3 is built from 12 residues. Germline CDR1 and CDR2: MNHEY and SMNVEV (reference sequence).

The CDR3 reads CASSLAMNTEAFF. In DNA form, the CDR3 reads TGTGCCAGCAGCTTAGCCATGAACACTGAAGCTTTCTTT. J is TRBJ1-1 and V is TRBV7-2; D unresolved. CDR1 and CDR2 from the germline V gene are SGHTA and FQGNSA. V lost 0 bases and J lost 0, with 2 bases in between. CDR3 length equals 13 residues.

The chain is built from TRBV27 and TRBJ1-6; TRBD1 agrees at 7 bases. CDR1 is MNHEY and CDR2 is SMNVEV in the germline V gene (reference sequence). V trimming: 2 bases; J trimming: 0 bases; junction bases outside the gene matches: 19. The CDR3 runs to 22 residues. The CDR3 loop is CASSLVLAGGLNGRSYNSPLHF. For the CDR3, the DNA is TGTGCCAGCAGTTTAGTGTTGGCAGGGGGACTCAATGGGCGCTCCTATAATTCACCCCTCCACTTT.

V usage is TRBV6-6 and J usage is TRBJ1-3; D is unclear. The V gene's germline CDR1 is MNHNY and CDR2 SVGAGI (reference sequence). CDR3 size: 16 residues. V lost 0 bases, J lost 4 bases, and 13 bases lay in between. The CDR3 reads CASSYSPPSSGNTIYF. The CDR3 DNA follows: TGTGCCAGCAGTTACTCCCCTCCGAGTTCAGGAAACACCATATATTTT.

The J gene is TRBJ2-7, the V gene TRBV11-2, with TRBD1 matching over 10 bases. This CDR3 region has 19 residues. Germline CDR1 SGHAT, CDR2 FQNNGV. Trimming took 5 bases from V and 3 from J; bases not matched to a gene: 19. The CDR3 region is CASSLSPWERTGGFYEQYF. CDR3 nucleotide sequence: TGTGCCAGCAGCCTCTCCCCTTGGGAACGGACAGGGGGTTTCTACGAGCAGTACTTC.

V gene TRBV7-8 combines with J gene TRBJ2-2, with D tentatively TRBD2 (5 bases). Trimming left V 6 bases short and J 4 bases short, with 15 bases between. Germline values: CDR1 SGHVS, CDR2 FQNEAQ. CDR3 length: 15 amino acids. CDR3 in amino acids: CASRTFSGSTGELFF. For the CDR3, the DNA is TGTGCCAGCAGAACTTTCTCTGGGAGCACCGGGGAGCTGTTTTTT.

This CDR3 is CASSSGWNEQFF. Written as DNA, the CDR3 is TGTGCCAGCAGCTCAGGGTGGAATGAGCAGTTCTTC. The J gene is TRBJ2-1, the V gene TRBV7-6, with D perhaps TRBD1 (5 bases). Germline lookup yields CDR1 SGHVS and CDR2 FNYEAQ. CDR3 length: 12 amino acids. The V and J ends lost 4 bases and 7 bases respectively, with 8 bases between them.

V usage is TRBV9 and J usage is TRBJ1-1, with D perhaps matching TRBD1 (6 bases). V was pared by 4 bases and J by 1 base, with 17 bases between. Germline V gene lookup returns CDR1 SGDLS and CDR2 YYNGEE. The CDR3 is made up of 16 amino acids. This CDR3 is CASSLTGQRTNTEAFF. CDR3 bases: TGTGCCAGCAGCTTAACCGGACAGCGAACGAACACTGAAGCTTTCTTT.

The chain recombines TRBV18 with TRBJ1-2; 7 bases match TRBD1. This CDR3 comprises 14 residues. CDR1 and CDR2 from the germline V gene are KGHSH and LQKENI. Germline trimming cut 2 bases from V and 5 bases from J; bases unmatched to any gene: 5. The chain's CDR3 is CASSPVWDSYGYTF. The CDR3 DNA follows: TGTGCCAGCTCACCAGTGTGGGACAGTTATGGCTACACCTTC.

V usage is TRBV7-8 and J usage is TRBJ2-7; perhaps TRBD1 as D (6 bases). This CDR3 has 13 amino acids. Germline V gene sequence: CDR1 SGHVS, CDR2 FQNEAQ. V was cut by 5 bases and J by 4 bases, with 12 bases left in between. CDR3 DNA sequence: TGTGCCAGCAGCCCCCACAGGGCGTACGAGCAGTACTTC. Protein sequence: CASSPHRAYEQYF.

The chain carries TRBV27 and TRBJ1-2, with 7 bases lining up with TRBD1. This CDR3 has 14 amino acids. Trimming took 6 bases from V and 7 from J; bases not matched to a gene: 11. Germline CDR1 MNHEY, CDR2 SMNVEV (reference sequence). CDR3 residues: CASSPPGQVGGYTF. CDR3 DNA sequence: TGTGCCAGCAGCCCCCCAGGACAGGTCGGTGGCTACACCTTC.

Sample share makes this clone medium-sized (0.01 to 0.1%). The chain links TRBV6-5 to TRBJ1-3, with 9 bases matching TRBD1. The CDR3 sequence is 16 residues long. Trimming at V came to 4 bases and at J to 1 base, leaving 5 bases not matched to a gene. CDR1 MNHEY and CDR2 SVGAGI come from the germline V gene. CDR3 sequence: CASSWGQGGSGNTIYF. The CDR3 DNA sequence: TGTGCCAGCAGTTGGGGACAGGGTGGGTCTGGAAACACCATATATTTT.

The rearrangement links TRBV7-6 to TRBJ1-3; tentatively, D is TRBD1 (5 bases). Per germline, CDR1 SGHVS and CDR2 FNYEAQ. The germline V and J ends were trimmed by 1 base and 2 bases, with 9 bases remaining between them. This CDR3 contains 15 residues. CDR3: CASSLGGAAGNTIYF. The CDR3 nucleotides read TGTGCCAGCAGCTTAGGCGGGGCAGCTGGAAACACCATATATTTT.

The V gene is TRBV11-2, the J gene TRBJ2-2; 14 nucleotides line up with TRBD2. Trimming removed 5 bases from V and 0 bases from J; junction bases left unmatched: 2. Germline CDR1 and CDR2: SGHAT and FQNNGV. The CDR3 consists of 17 residues. Here the CDR3 reads CASSRTSGGPNTGELFF. CDR3 DNA: TGTGCCAGCAGCCGGACTAGCGGGGGGCCGAACACCGGGGAGCTGTTTTTT.